Listed below are T cell receptor beta chains from one sample, sequenced in a study of Graves' ophthalmopathy and Graves' hyperthyroidism. MiXCR was run by TCRdb on the multiplex PCR reads, yielding one entry per CDR3 protein. The sample records over 650,000 distinct CDR3 sequences, over 40% being singletons. The sequenced sample was peripheral blood. The receptors shown here come from an adult man with Graves' ophthalmopathy. CDR3s include the opening cysteine and the closing phenylalanine or tryptophan. A D gene is named only where the DNA matches it firmly. Expanded clones get a size class; other rows say once, few or many, or leave the size out.

d_call,v_call,clone_size,j_call,cdr3_nt,cdr3_aa
NA,TRBV5-1,NA,TRBJ1-6,TGCGCCAGCAGCTCGACAGGTTCTTATTCACCCCTCCACTTT,CASSSTGSYSPLHF
NA,TRBV7-9,many,TRBJ2-7,TGTGCCAGCAGCTCTCAAACGGGGAGAGGGGACTACGAGCAGTACTTC,CASSSQTGRGDYEQYF
NA,TRBV6-1,many,TRBJ1-2,TGTGCCAGCAGTGAGGGGCCAGGCTATGGCTACACCTTC,CASSEGPGYGYTF
NA,TRBV9,many,TRBJ1-1,TGTGCCAGCAGTCCGGGGAATACTGAAGCTTTCTTT,CASSPGNTEAFF
TRBD1,TRBV25-1,NA,TRBJ1-1,TGTGCCAGCACCCTGGAGGCGGGGACAGGGTTGAAAGCTTTCTTT,CASTLEAGTGLKAFF
NA,TRBV12-3/TRBV12-4,NA,TRBJ1-1,TGTGCCAGCAGTTTAAAGGGTCCAGTAGGAGCTTTCTTT,CASSLKGPVGAFF
TRBD1,TRBV7-2,NA,TRBJ2-7,TGTGCCAGCAGCTTGAACTCGGGACAGGGACGCGAGCAGTACTTC,CASSLNSGQGREQYF
NA,TRBV7-9,few,TRBJ2-5,TGTGCCTGGAGTGTACGTGCAAGAGAGACCCAGTACTTC,CAWSVRARETQYF
NA,TRBV10-1,once,TRBJ1-2,TGCGCCAGCAGTGACTCGCAGGGCGATGGCTACACCTTC,CASSDSQGDGYTF
TRBD1,TRBV20-1,many,TRBJ2-5,TGCAGTGCTAGAGATCTTAGAGGACAGGGCCAAGAGACCCAGTACTTC,CSARDLRGQGQETQYF
NA,TRBV18,NA,TRBJ1-6,TGTGCCAGCTCAGCAGGGAATTCACCCCTCCACTTT,CASSAGNSPLHF
NA,TRBV9,many,TRBJ1-1,TGTGCCAGCAGCGCTGGGACTTACCCTGAAGCTTTCTTT,CASSAGTYPEAFF
NA,TRBV9,NA,TRBJ2-6,TGTGCCAGCAACCCGAGGGGGGTCGGGGCCAACGTCCTGACTTTC,CASNPRGVGANVLTF
TRBD2,TRBV14,many,TRBJ2-7,TGTGCCAGCAGCCAAGCGGCTAGCGGGAGAGTCGAGCAGTACTTC,CASSQAASGRVEQYF
TRBD1,TRBV10-3,NA,TRBJ2-1,TGTGCCAGCAGTCCCCCCGGGACAGGGGCCCTCGGGCAGTTCTTC,CASSPPGTGALGQFF
TRBD1,TRBV10-3,NA,TRBJ2-6,TGTGCCATCAGAAAAGGGACAGGACGCTCTGGGGCCAACGTCCTGACTTTC,CAIRKGTGRSGANVLTF
TRBD1,TRBV7-8,many,TRBJ1-2,TGTGCCAGCAGCTGGGGACAGGGTGAAGGCTACACCTTC,CASSWGQGEGYTF
TRBD2,TRBV6-2/TRBV6-3,few,TRBJ2-7,TGTGCCAGCACCGACTCCGCGGGAGAGGGAGAGCAGTACTTC,CASTDSAGEGEQYF
NA,TRBV25-1,NA,TRBJ2-2,TGTGCCAGCGTTCTAGCGAGCACCGGGGAGCTGTTTTTT,CASVLASTGELFF
NA,TRBV29-1,NA,TRBJ2-5,TGCAGCTTTGACTTCCCTCAAGAGACCCAGTACTTC,CSFDFPQETQYF
NA,TRBV6-5,NA,TRBJ1-3,TGTGCCAGCAGTGAAGGGTCGGACACCATATATTTT,CASSEGSDTIYF
NA,TRBV15,NA,TRBJ2-5,TGTGCCACCAGCAGACGGACATTTGAGGAGACCCAGTACTTC,CATSRRTFEETQYF
NA,TRBV25-1,many,TRBJ2-5,TGTGCCAGCAGTCAGGGGCGGGGGTGGGAGACCCAGTACTTC,CASSQGRGWETQYF
NA,TRBV10-3,many,TRBJ1-2,TGTGCCATCAGTGAAAATGGGCCCTATGGCTACACCTTC,CAISENGPYGYTF
TRBD1,TRBV19,many,TRBJ1-2,TGTGCCAGTAGCATCGGGACAGCGAGTGGCTACACCTTC,CASSIGTASGYTF
TRBD1,TRBV7-9,many,TRBJ1-2,TGTGCCAGCAGCTTGGGACAGGGCGTCGGTGGCTACACCTTC,CASSLGQGVGGYTF
TRBD1,TRBV7-2,NA,TRBJ1-5,TGTGCCAGCAGCCGGACAGGGTACAATCAGCCCCAGCATTTT,CASSRTGYNQPQHF
NA,TRBV7-2,many,TRBJ1-3,TGTGCCAGCAGCTTAGACACGAGAATTGGAAACACCATATATTTT,CASSLDTRIGNTIYF
NA,TRBV15,many,TRBJ1-1,TGTGCCACCAGCAGAGTAGGAATGATAGCTTTCTTT,CATSRVGMIAFF
TRBD1,TRBV5-1,NA,TRBJ1-1,TGCGCCAGCAGCTTGAGGACAGGGGACCCTGAAGCTTTCTTT,CASSLRTGDPEAFF
TRBD1,TRBV10-2,NA,TRBJ1-2,TGTGCCAGCTCACCACGTGAGGGGGCCTATGGCTACACCTTC,CASSPREGAYGYTF